These 2 T cell receptor beta chains originate from one sample sequenced in a study of somatic mutations in cytotoxic T cells in rheumatoid arthritis. Sequenced by immunoSEQ multiplex PCR; TCRdb stores in-frame clones only, minus some. Among 15,000 to 20,000 clones listed, roughly four fifths were seen once. Sequencing input: CD8+ T cells sorted from blood. These receptors were taken from a woman in her fifties or sixties with rheumatoid arthritis.

The J gene is TRBJ2-7, the V gene TRBV6-1, with a weak D call TRBD1 (6 bases). CDR1 is MNHNS and CDR2 is SASEGT in the germline V gene. This CDR3 is 14 amino acids long. The ends were cut back, 3 bases at V and 3 bases at J, with 12 bases in the middle. The CDR3 reads CASSDGDTVYEQYF. CDR3 sequence (DNA): TGTGCCAGCAGTGACGGGGACACCGTCTACGAGCAGTACTTC.

This rearrangement joins TRBV27 to TRBJ1-5, with D uncertain. Germline V lookup: CDR1 MNHEY, CDR2 SMNVEV (reference sequence). V was shortened by 4 bases and J by 3 bases, with 7 bases between the two germline ends. This CDR3 region has 13 residues. CDR3 sequence reads: CASSWQTNQPQHF. The CDR3 DNA reads as TGTGCCAGCAGTTGGCAGACCAATCAGCCCCAGCATTTT.